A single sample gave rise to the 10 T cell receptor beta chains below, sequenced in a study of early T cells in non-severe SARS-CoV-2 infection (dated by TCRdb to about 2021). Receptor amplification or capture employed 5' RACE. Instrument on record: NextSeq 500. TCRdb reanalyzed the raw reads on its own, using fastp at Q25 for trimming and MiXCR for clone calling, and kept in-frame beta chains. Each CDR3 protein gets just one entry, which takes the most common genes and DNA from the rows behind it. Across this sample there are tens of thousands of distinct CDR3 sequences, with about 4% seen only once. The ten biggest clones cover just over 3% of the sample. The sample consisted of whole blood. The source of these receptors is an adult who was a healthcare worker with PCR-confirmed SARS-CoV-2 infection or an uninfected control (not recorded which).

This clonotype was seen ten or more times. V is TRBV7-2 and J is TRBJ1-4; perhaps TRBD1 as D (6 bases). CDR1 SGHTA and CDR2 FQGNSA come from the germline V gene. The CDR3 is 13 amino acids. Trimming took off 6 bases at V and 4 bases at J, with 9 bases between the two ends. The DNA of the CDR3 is TGTGCCAGCAGTGGACAGATTAATGAAAAACTGTTTTTT. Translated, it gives CASSGQINEKLFF.

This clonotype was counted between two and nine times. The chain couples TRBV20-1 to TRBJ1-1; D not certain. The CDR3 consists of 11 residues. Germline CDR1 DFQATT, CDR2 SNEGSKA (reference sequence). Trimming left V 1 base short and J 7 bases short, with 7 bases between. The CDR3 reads CSARGRLEAFF. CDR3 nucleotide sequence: TGCAGTGCTAGAGGCCGGCTTGAAGCTTTCTTT.

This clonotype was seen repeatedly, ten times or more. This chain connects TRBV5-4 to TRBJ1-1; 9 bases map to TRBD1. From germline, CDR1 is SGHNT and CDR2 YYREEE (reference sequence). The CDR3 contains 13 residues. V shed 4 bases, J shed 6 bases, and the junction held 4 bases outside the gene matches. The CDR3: CASSDTGGSEAFF. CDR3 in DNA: TGTGCCAGCAGCGATACAGGGGGCTCTGAAGCTTTCTTT. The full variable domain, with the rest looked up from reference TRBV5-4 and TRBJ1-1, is ETGVTQSPTHLIKTRGQQVTLRCSSQSGHNTVSWYQQALGQGPQFIFQYYREEENGRGNFPPRFSGLQFPNYSSELNVNALELDDSALYLCASSDTGGSEAFFGQGTRLTVV.

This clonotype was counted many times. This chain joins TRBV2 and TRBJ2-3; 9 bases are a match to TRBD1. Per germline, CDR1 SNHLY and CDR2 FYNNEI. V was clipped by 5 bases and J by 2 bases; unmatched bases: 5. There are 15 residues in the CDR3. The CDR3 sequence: CASSPGTGYTDTQYF. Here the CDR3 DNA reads TGTGCCAGCAGTCCGGGGACAGGGTACACAGATACGCAGTATTTT.

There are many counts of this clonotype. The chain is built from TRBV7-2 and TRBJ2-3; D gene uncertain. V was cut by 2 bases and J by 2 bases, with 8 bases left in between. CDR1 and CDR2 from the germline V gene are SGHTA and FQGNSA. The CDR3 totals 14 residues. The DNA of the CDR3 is TGTGCCAGCAGCTTATGGCCGGTCACAGATACGCAGTATTTT. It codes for CASSLWPVTDTQYF.

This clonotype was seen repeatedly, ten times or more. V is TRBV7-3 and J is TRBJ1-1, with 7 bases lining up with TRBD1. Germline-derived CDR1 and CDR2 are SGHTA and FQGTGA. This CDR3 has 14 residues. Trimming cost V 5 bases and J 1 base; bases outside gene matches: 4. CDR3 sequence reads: CASSPQGWNTEAFF. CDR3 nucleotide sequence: TGTGCCAGCAGCCCACAGGGGTGGAACACTGAAGCTTTCTTT.

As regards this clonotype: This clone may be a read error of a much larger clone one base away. CDR3 protein: CASSQVLAGGLVQETQYF. In nucleotides, the CDR3 is TGTGCCAGCAGCCAAGTCCTAGCGGGGGGGCTCGTCCAAGAGACCCAGTACTTC. The chain joins TRBV3-1 to TRBJ2-5; TRBD2 aligns across 12 bases. J gave up 1 base and V 1 base, and 7 bases lay outside the gene matches. This CDR3 spans 18 amino acids. The V gene's germline CDR1 is LGHDT and CDR2 YNNKEL (reference sequence).

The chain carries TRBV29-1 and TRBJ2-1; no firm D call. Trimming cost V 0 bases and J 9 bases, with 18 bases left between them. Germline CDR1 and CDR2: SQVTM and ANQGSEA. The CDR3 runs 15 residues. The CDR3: CSVEEFLTESVEQFF. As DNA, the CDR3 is TGCAGCGTTGAAGAATTTCTTACGGAGTCGGTTGAGCAGTTCTTC.

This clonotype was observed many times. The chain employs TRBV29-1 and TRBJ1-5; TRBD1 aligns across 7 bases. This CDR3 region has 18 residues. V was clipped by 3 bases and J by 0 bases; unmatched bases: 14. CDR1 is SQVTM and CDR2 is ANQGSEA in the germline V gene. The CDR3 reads CSVDAAPSGTDSNQPQHF. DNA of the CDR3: TGCAGCGTTGATGCCGCACCCTCCGGGACAGATAGCAATCAGCCCCAGCATTTT.

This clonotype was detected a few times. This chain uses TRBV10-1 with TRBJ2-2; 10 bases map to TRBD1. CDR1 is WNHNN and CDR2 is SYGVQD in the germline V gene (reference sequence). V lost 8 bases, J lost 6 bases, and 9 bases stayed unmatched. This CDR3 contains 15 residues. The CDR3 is CASRPGTGAAGELFF. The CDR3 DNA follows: TGCGCCAGCCGACCCGGGACAGGGGCCGCCGGGGAGCTGTTTTTT.